The 9 T cell receptor beta chains listed next were all sequenced from one sample in a study of Ad26.COV2.S vaccination and SARS-CoV-2 variants. Generated by immunoSEQ multiplex PCR, the TCRdb table keeps only in-frame clones and is missing some. The sample includes fewer than 500,000 clones, over 75% of them seen just once. Stated treatment: 15 to 20 received Ad26.COV2.S at low or high dose, single or two shots; 5 received placebo; per-sample allocation not given. Sampling happened 63 days after the first vaccine or placebo injection. Material: peripheral blood, obtained in a trial of Ad26.COV2.S vaccine versus placebo. These receptors were obtained from a person aged 18-60 years who received the Ad26.COV2.S COVID-19 vaccine or a placebo.

J is TRBJ2-3 and V is TRBV5-1, with D unresolved. V dropped 1 base and J dropped 0 bases, with 6 bases sitting between them. Per germline, CDR1 SGHRS and CDR2 YFSETQ. The CDR3 contains 14 residues. CDR3 residues: CASSLMTSTDTQYF. The CDR3 bases are TGCGCCAGCAGCTTGATGACCAGCACAGATACGCAGTATTTT.

In its sample, this clone was seen once. This sequence joins TRBV19 and TRBJ1-2; D call uncertain. Looked up from germline, CDR1 is LNHDA and CDR2 is SQIVND (reference sequence). Trimming stripped 3 bases from V and 2 bases from J, with 7 bases between. This CDR3 region has 13 residues. This CDR3 reads CASSMRPNYGYTF. In DNA, the CDR3 is TGTGCCAGTAGTATGCGCCCCAACTATGGCTACACCTTC.

This chain links TRBV27 with TRBJ2-7; no definite D call. Germline CDR1 is MNHEY and CDR2 is SMNVEV (reference sequence). CDR3 length: 13 residues. Trimming shortened V by 3 bases and J by 3 bases, and 9 bases separated the two germline ends. The CDR3 nucleotides read TGTGCCAGCAGTTTCGGCAGGTACTACGAGCAGTACTTC. Translation: CASSFGRYYEQYF.

The V gene is TRBV4-2, the J gene TRBJ2-7, with 12 bases identical to TRBD2. V was clipped by 3 bases and J by 7 bases; unmatched bases: 10. There are 16 residues in the CDR3. Germline V CDR1 and CDR2: LGHNA, YNFKEQ. The CDR3 spells CASSQNPSGRAEEQYF. CDR3 DNA sequence: TGTGCCAGCAGCCAGAATCCTAGCGGGAGGGCGGAGGAGCAGTACTTC.

The CDR3 sequence: CASSIQDSGEAFF. CDR3 DNA sequence: TGTGCCAGTAGTATACAGGACTCTGGCGAAGCTTTCTTT. This rearrangement joins TRBV19 to TRBJ1-1; D remains unclear. Trimming removed 2 bases from V and 8 bases from J, with 12 bases in between. Per the germline V gene, CDR1 is LNHDA and CDR2 is SQIVND (reference sequence). The CDR3 contains 13 residues.

CDR3 DNA: TGTGCCAGTAGTCGCCTCTTCGGACAGGGTGTCTACGAGCAGTACTTC. As protein: CASSRLFGQGVYEQYF. V usage is TRBV19 and J usage is TRBJ2-7; TRBD1 agrees at 8 bases. The CDR3 covers 16 residues. V lost 5 bases, J lost 3 bases, and 12 bases stayed unmatched. CDR1 is LNHDA, CDR2 SQIVND, per germline (reference sequence).

The chain combines TRBV28 with TRBJ1-4, with D tentatively TRBD1 (5 bases). Per germline, CDR1 MDHEN and CDR2 SYDVKM. Trimming removed 1 base at V and 0 bases at J, with 9 bases between. The CDR3 is 16 amino acids. CDR3 bases: TGTGCCAGCAGTTTATTGGGGACCGCAACTAATGAAAAACTGTTTTTT. It is translated as CASSLLGTATNEKLFF.

This chain uses TRBV5-1 with TRBJ1-6, with 10 positions matching TRBD1. CDR1 SGHRS and CDR2 YFSETQ come from the germline V gene. Trimming at V came to 0 bases and at J to 6 bases, leaving 3 bases not matched to a gene. This CDR3 has 16 amino acids. The CDR3 nucleotides are TGCGCCAGCAGCTTGGCCTGGGACAGGGGTAATTCACCCCTCCACTTT. Translation: CASSLAWDRGNSPLHF.

The CDR3 coding sequence is TGCGCCAGCAGCTTGACAGCGGGCTCCTACAATGAGCAGTTCTTC. It yields the protein CASSLTAGSYNEQFF. The chain has TRBV5-1 and TRBJ2-1; perhaps TRBD2 as D (6 bases). Germline loops: CDR1 SGHRS, CDR2 YFSETQ. The CDR3 length is 15 residues. V gave up 1 base and J gave up 0 bases, with 8 bases separating them.